Below, 17 T cell receptor beta chains from the same sample are listed, as sequenced in a study of blood T cell repertoires in COVID-19 (TCRdb year 2020). Libraries were made using the immunoSEQ multiplex PCR assay. TCRdb's version of the immuneACCESS table is confined to in-frame rearrangements and falls short of the full clone set. An unresolved V gene accounts for under half of the shortfall where checked; the remainder is of unknown origin. The sample table contains 85,000 to 100,000 clones; only one count was recorded for 86% of them. The ten largest clones take up around 13% of the sample. The sample consisted of peripheral blood. All receptors come from a woman aged 60-75 years in a cohort sampled during active or convalescent COVID-19.

The chain has TRBV10-2 and TRBJ2-5, with TRBD2 identical over 11 bases. The CDR3 covers 17 residues. The ends lost 1 base at V and 6 bases at J; junction bases unmatched: 10. Germline V gene lookup returns CDR1 WSHSY and CDR2 SAAADI. The DNA for the CDR3 is TGCGCCAGCAGTGAGTTTAGCGGGAGGGCCTTGGTAAAGACCCAGTACTTC. The encoded protein is CASSEFSGRALVKTQYF.

The chain recombines TRBV2 with TRBJ2-7; D might be TRBD2 (5 bases). Germline V gene lookup returns CDR1 SNHLY and CDR2 FYNNEI. Trimming left V 6 bases short and J 0 bases short, with 9 bases between. The CDR3 has 13 amino acids. The CDR3 region has the DNA TGTGCCAGCAGCGAGGGATCCTCCTACGAGCAGTACTTC. It translates to CASSEGSSYEQYF.

The chain combines TRBV7-3 with TRBJ2-1, with D maybe TRBD2 (6 bases). Between the trimmed V and J ends, which lost 5 bases and 5 bases, there was a span of 16 bases. The germline V gene has CDR1 SGHTA and CDR2 FQGTGA. The length of the CDR3 is 15 residues. DNA for the CDR3: TGTGCCAGCAGCCCCGGAGGGCTGCTTAACAATGAGCAGTTCTTC. As protein: CASSPGGLLNNEQFF.

The rearrangement uses TRBV27 and TRBJ2-1; TRBD2 aligns across 7 bases. The CDR3 runs 15 residues. Germline CDR1 is MNHEY and CDR2 is SMNVEV (reference sequence). The V and J ends lost 9 bases and 4 bases, in that order; junction bases with no gene match: 12. CDR3 loop: CARCSAGDGYNEQFF. As DNA, the CDR3 is TGTGCCAGATGTTCTGCGGGAGATGGATACAATGAGCAGTTCTTC.

The gene calls are TRBV29-1 and TRBJ2-5, with TRBD1 as a possible D gene (6 bases). The V end lost 5 bases, the J end lost 5 bases, and 24 bases lay between the germline ends. The CDR3 extends over 16 amino acids. CDR1 SQVTM and CDR2 ANQGSEA come from the germline V gene. The CDR3 here is CSVRLARYRARETQYF. CDR3 DNA sequence: TGCAGCGTTCGTCTCGCCCGGTACAGGGCTCGGGAGACCCAGTACTTC.

This chain joins TRBV19 and TRBJ2-2; D is perhaps TRBD1 (5 bases). The CDR3 spans 15 residues. V shed 10 bases and J shed 5 bases, with 20 bases lying between them. CDR1 is LNHDA, CDR2 SQIVND, per germline (reference sequence). The CDR3 reads CATSLGDFPTGELFF. CDR3 bases: TGTGCCACCTCGCTAGGGGATTTTCCTACCGGGGAGCTGTTTTTT. The full variable domain, completed using reference TRBV19 and TRBJ2-2, is DGGITQSPKYLFRKEGQNVTLSCEQNLNHDAMYWYRQDPGQGLRLIYYSQIVNDFQKGDIAEGYSVSREKKESFPLTVTSAQKNPTAFYLCATSLGDFPTGELFFGEGSRLTVL.

This clone has only a few counts. The genes are TRBV29-1 and TRBJ1-1; tentative D call: TRBD1 (5 bases). The germline CDR1 and CDR2 sequences are SQVTM and ANQGSEA. The length of the CDR3 is 13 residues. V shed 7 bases and J shed 0 bases, with 12 bases lying between them. CDR3 loop: CSAGGGVNTEAFF. CDR3 in DNA: TGCAGCGCCGGCGGGGGAGTGAACACTGAAGCTTTCTTT.

CDR3 nucleotide sequence: TGTGCCAGCAGCCAACTAGCTAGTAAAAAAAACGAGCAGTACTTC. Its protein is CASSQLASKKNEQYF. The rearrangement joins TRBV3-1 (or the pseudogene TRBV3-2) to TRBJ2-7, with a possible D match to TRBD2 (5 bases). This CDR3 region has 15 residues. The V end was cut by 2 bases, the J end by 5 bases, with 16 bases between. Germline V lookup: CDR1 LGHDT, CDR2 YNNKEL (reference sequence).

This clone showed up just a few times. This sequence joins TRBV4-2 and TRBJ2-1; tentatively, D is TRBD2 (5 bases). Trimming stripped 4 bases from V and 6 bases from J, with 13 bases between. The germline V gene has CDR1 LGHNA and CDR2 YNFKEQ. This CDR3 is 14 amino acids long. CDR3 sequence (DNA): TGTGCCAGCAGCCTACCCGGGATAGCCAATGAGCAGTTCTTC. Its translation is CASSLPGIANEQFF.

This rearrangement joins TRBV5-1 to TRBJ2-1; the match to TRBD2 covers 10 bases. Trimming removed 3 bases from V and 10 bases from J; junction bases left unmatched: 10. CDR1 SGHRS and CDR2 YFSETQ come from the germline V gene. The CDR3 length is 15 residues. CDR3 nucleotide sequence: TGCGCCAGCAGCTGGGGGTGGACTAGCGGCGTGGAGCAGTTCTTC. It yields the protein CASSWGWTSGVEQFF.

This rearrangement joins TRBV18 to TRBJ1-4, with TRBD1 matching 7 bases. Germline V gene sequence: CDR1 KGHSH, CDR2 LQKENI. The CDR3 covers 14 residues. The V gene end was trimmed by 3 bases and the J gene end by 6 bases; junction bases not matched to a gene: 4. CDR3 residues: CASSPPGQHEKLFF. The DNA for the CDR3 is TGTGCCAGCTCACCCCCGGGACAGCATGAAAAACTGTTTTTT.

The chain carries TRBV20-1 and TRBJ1-5, with D possibly being TRBD1 (6 bases). V gave up 3 bases and J gave up 4 bases, with 13 bases separating them. CDR3 length: 14 amino acids. Germline V lookup: CDR1 DFQATT, CDR2 SNEGSKA (reference sequence). In nucleotides, the CDR3 is TGCAGTGCTAGTAGGGGGTCCTTGAATCAGCCCCAGCATTTT. The encoded protein is CSASRGSLNQPQHF.

The chain uses TRBV7-2 and TRBJ1-4, with TRBD1 matching 7 bases. The CDR3 has 19 amino acids. CDR1 SGHTA and CDR2 FQGNSA come from the germline V gene. Trimming at V came to 5 bases and at J to 7 bases, leaving 22 bases not matched to a gene. The CDR3 spells CASSHAWDSYMGGGEKLFF. CDR3 DNA sequence: TGTGCCAGCAGCCACGCGTGGGACAGCTACATGGGGGGTGGTGAAAAACTGTTTTTT.

CDR3 in DNA: TGCGCCAGCAGTGGGACCCGGGACTTAAACACCGGGGAGCTGTTTTTT. The encoded protein is CASSGTRDLNTGELFF. The rearrangement links TRBV10-1 to TRBJ2-2, with a tentative D call TRBD2 (6 bases). Trimming pared 4 bases from V and 2 bases from J, leaving 14 bases between. Germline V lookup: CDR1 WNHNN, CDR2 SYGVQD (reference sequence). The CDR3 covers 16 residues.

The rearrangement joins TRBV4-2 to TRBJ1-6; 10 bases are a match to TRBD1. This CDR3 is built from 15 residues. Germline-derived CDR1 and CDR2 are LGHNA and YNFKEQ. Unmatched junction bases numbered 6, after V lost 4 bases and J lost 9 bases. The CDR3 here is CASSLTWTGGSPLHF. Written as DNA, the CDR3 is TGTGCCAGCAGCCTCACTTGGACAGGGGGTTCACCCCTCCACTTT.

The rearrangement joins TRBV19 to TRBJ2-5; no reliable D call. Germline V gene sequence: CDR1 LNHDA, CDR2 SQIVND (reference sequence). V was trimmed by 2 bases and J by 7 bases, leaving 5 bases between them. The CDR3 is 11 amino acids. CDR3 amino acids: CASSIRGTQYF. The CDR3 DNA reads as TGTGCCAGTAGTATAAGAGGGACCCAGTACTTC.

The genes are TRBV27 and TRBJ2-4; 10 bases are a match to TRBD1. The trim removed 5 bases at V and 0 bases at J, leaving 16 bases unmatched. The CDR3 sequence is 20 residues long. Germline lookup yields CDR1 MNHEY and CDR2 SMNVEV (reference sequence). The CDR3 coding sequence is TGTGCCAGCAGTGCGACCGGGACAGGGGTCAGGAGTCTAGCCAAAAACATTCAGTACTTC. Amino acids: CASSATGTGVRSLAKNIQYF.